These 15 T cell receptor beta chains originate from one sample sequenced in a study of shared T cell receptors in the human thymus. TCRdb's copy holds only in-frame clones and misses some; the assay was immunoSEQ multiplex PCR. The repertoire includes over 650,000 clones, around 87% of them detected once, and 0.0094% sits in the top ten. The same sample was also used in a study of human thymus T cells.

What was sequenced was thymocytes. The source of these receptors is a boy under three years old with a congenital heart defect.

This chain links TRBV14 with TRBJ2-7, with a weak D call TRBD1 (7 bases). The CDR3 consists of 17 residues. V was shortened by 4 bases and J by 2 bases, with 21 bases between the two germline ends. In germline, CDR1 is SGHDN, CDR2 FVKESK. CDR3 sequence reads: CASSPRLGQAAAYEQYF. CDR3 nucleotide sequence: TGTGCCAGCAGCCCACGACTAGGACAGGCCGCCGCCTACGAGCAGTACTTC.

J is TRBJ2-7 and V is TRBV30; 10 bases line up with TRBD2. In germline, CDR1 is GTSNPN, CDR2 SVGIG (reference sequence). V lost 2 bases and J lost 1; bases outside the gene matches: 5. The CDR3 length is 15 residues. The CDR3 spells CAWSRVAGGSYEQYF. The CDR3 nucleotides are TGTGCCTGGAGTCGGGTAGCGGGAGGATCCTACGAGCAGTACTTC.

The V gene is TRBV18, the J gene TRBJ2-1; TRBD2 agrees at 8 bases. The CDR3 is made up of 17 amino acids. Germline assignment: CDR1 KGHSH and CDR2 LQKENI. V lost 3 bases to trimming and J lost 4 bases; unmatched junction nucleotides: 11. For the CDR3, the DNA is TGTGCCAGCTCACCGATACGCATTAGCGGGACGTACAATGAGCAGTTCTTC. Protein: CASSPIRISGTYNEQFF.

As DNA, the CDR3 is TGTGCCAGCTCACCATACCCGGGGTTGAACACTGAAGCTTTCTTT. This translates into CASSPYPGLNTEAFF. The V call is TRBV18, the J call TRBJ1-1; D uncertain. Germline assignment: CDR1 KGHSH and CDR2 LQKENI. The V end lost 2 bases, the J end lost 0 bases, and 10 bases lay between the germline ends. CDR3 length: 15 residues.

The V gene is TRBV5-6, the J gene TRBJ2-2; a possible D gene is TRBD2 (6 bases). Trimming took 0 bases from V and 3 from J, leaving 15 bases between them. Per the germline V gene, CDR1 is SGHDT and CDR2 is YYEEEE. The CDR3 loop spans 17 amino acids. The CDR3 is CASSLELRGSDTGELFF. For the CDR3, the DNA is TGTGCCAGCAGCTTGGAGTTGCGGGGCAGTGACACCGGGGAGCTGTTTTTT.

This clone was recorded only once. This chain connects TRBV27 to TRBJ2-3; D perhaps matches TRBD1 (6 bases). Germline V CDR1 and CDR2: MNHEY, SMNVEV (reference sequence). The CDR3 length is 18 residues. V was shortened by 1 base and J by 0 bases, with 17 bases between the two germline ends. CDR3 DNA: TGTGCCAGCAGTTTATTAGGTGGGGGCTTTACTAGCACAGATACGCAGTATTTT. The encoded protein is CASSLLGGGFTSTDTQYF.

The chain couples TRBV7-2 to TRBJ2-3; 7 bases are a match to TRBD2. This CDR3 is 17 amino acids long. V gave up 2 bases and J gave up 3 bases; unmatched junction bases: 11. From germline, CDR1 is SGHTA and CDR2 FQGNSA. The CDR3 here is CASSLPLGGSETDTQYF. The CDR3 coding sequence is TGTGCCAGCAGCTTACCCCTTGGCGGGAGTGAAACAGATACGCAGTATTTT.

This chain joins TRBV25-1 and TRBJ1-2; TRBD1 aligns across 7 bases. V shed 3 bases and J 7 bases; nucleotides not matched to a gene: 8. This CDR3 is built from 14 residues. CDR1 is MGHDK and CDR2 is SYGVNS in the germline V gene. In nucleotides, the CDR3 is TGTGCCAGCAGTGATCCGACAGGGATCAGTGGCTACACCTTC. Its protein product is CASSDPTGISGYTF.

V gene TRBV30 combines with J gene TRBJ1-1, with unresolved D. Germline CDR1 reads GTSNPN; CDR2 reads SVGIG (reference sequence). The CDR3 extends over 16 amino acids. Trimming stripped 3 bases from V and 2 bases from J, with 19 bases between. The CDR3 DNA is TGTGCCTGGAGCCTGAGTTCGGCGGGGAGCAACACTGAAGCTTTCTTT. It codes for CAWSLSSAGSNTEAFF.

This rearrangement joins TRBV27 to TRBJ2-1, with 13 bases matching TRBD2. Unmatched junction bases numbered 4, after V lost 5 bases and J lost 0 bases. Germline V gene sequence: CDR1 MNHEY, CDR2 SMNVEV (reference sequence). This CDR3 comprises 17 residues. The chain's CDR3 is CASSPWTSGGSYNEQFF. The DNA of the CDR3 is TGTGCCAGCAGTCCATGGACTAGCGGGGGCTCCTACAATGAGCAGTTCTTC.

The V gene is TRBV5-8, the J gene TRBJ2-7; D is possibly TRBD1 (6 bases). The CDR3 consists of 15 residues. CDR1 is SGHTS and CDR2 is YDEGEE in the germline V gene. V was trimmed by 2 bases and J by 5 bases, leaving 17 bases between them. In nucleotides, the CDR3 is TGTGCCAGCAGCTTCCGGACAGCCCGAGGGGACGAGCAGTACTTC. Its protein is CASSFRTARGDEQYF.

This rearrangement joins TRBV7-2 to TRBJ1-2, with TRBD1 identical over 8 bases. V lost 5 bases and J lost 10; bases outside the gene matches: 12. This CDR3 has 14 amino acids. CDR1 is SGHTA and CDR2 is FQGNSA in the germline V gene. This CDR3 is CASSRVPDRDPYTF. The CDR3 nucleotides are TGTGCCAGCAGCCGGGTGCCGGACAGGGACCCCTACACCTTC. Complete variable domain (other parts from reference TRBV7-2 and TRBJ1-2): GAGVSQSPSNKVTEKGKDVELRCDPISGHTALYWYRQSLGQGLEFLIYFQGNSAPDKSGLPSDRFSAERTGGSVSTLTIQRTQQEDSAVYLCASSRVPDRDPYTFGSGTRLTVV.

CDR3 DNA: TGCGCCAGCAGCTTGGCCGGCCGAGGTCCGGGGCAGTTCTTC. This encodes CASSLAGRGPGQFF. The chain employs TRBV5-1 and TRBJ2-1; D uncertain. The CDR3 is 14 residues long. The germline V gene encodes CDR1 SGHRS and CDR2 YFSETQ. The V and J ends lost 0 bases and 12 bases respectively, with 16 bases between them.

The chain links TRBV4-3 to TRBJ2-7, with 7 bases fitting TRBD1. The junction had 5 bases not matched to a gene; V was cut back by 0 bases and J by 3 bases. The CDR3 runs to 15 residues. Germline V gives CDR1 LGHNA, CDR2 YSLEER. The CDR3 reads CASSQERAGGYEQYF. Here the CDR3 DNA reads TGCGCCAGCAGCCAAGAGCGAGCAGGGGGCTACGAGCAGTACTTC.

V usage is TRBV19 and J usage is TRBJ2-7; 7 bases line up with TRBD2. Germline trimming cut 8 bases from V and 6 bases from J; bases unmatched to any gene: 10. CDR3 size: 13 residues. Germline CDR1 reads LNHDA; CDR2 reads SQIVND (reference sequence). Here the CDR3 reads CASAQRDGREQYF. The CDR3 region has the DNA TGTGCCAGTGCCCAGCGGGACGGACGCGAGCAGTACTTC.